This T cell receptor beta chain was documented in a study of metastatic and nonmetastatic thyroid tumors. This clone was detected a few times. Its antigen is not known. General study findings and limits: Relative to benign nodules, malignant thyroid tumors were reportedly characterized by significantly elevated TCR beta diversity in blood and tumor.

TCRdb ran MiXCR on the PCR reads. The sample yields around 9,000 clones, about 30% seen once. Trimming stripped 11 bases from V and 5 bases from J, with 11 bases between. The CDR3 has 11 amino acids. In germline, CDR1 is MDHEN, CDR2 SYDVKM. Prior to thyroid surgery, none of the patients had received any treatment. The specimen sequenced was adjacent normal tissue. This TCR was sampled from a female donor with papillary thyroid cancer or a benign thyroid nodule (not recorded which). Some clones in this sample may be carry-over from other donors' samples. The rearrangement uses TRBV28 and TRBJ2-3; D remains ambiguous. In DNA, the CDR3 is TGTGCCTGCAACTGGGTAGATACGCAGTATTTT. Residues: CACNWVDTQYF.